One and the same sample provided the 27 T cell receptor beta chains below, sequenced in a study of T cells in Graves' hyperthyroidism and ophthalmopathy. RNA transcripts were the template for amplifying TCR beta CDR3 regions. The HTBI set primed first-round TCR CDR3 RT-PCR. TCRdb redid the calling of the multiplex PCR reads with MiXCR, one entry per CDR3 protein. The sample includes under 650,000 distinct CDR3 sequences, around 15% of them seen just once. The sequenced material came from blood. The receptors stem from a young woman with Graves' hyperthyroidism.

The V gene is TRBV4-2, the J gene TRBJ2-5, with TRBD2 matching over 9 bases. After removal of 3 bases from V and 2 bases from J, the junction contained 13 bases not matched to a gene. Germline lookup yields CDR1 LGHNA and CDR2 YNFKEQ. The CDR3 has 18 residues. The CDR3 coding sequence is TGTGCCAGCAGCCAGGCACTGTCTAGCGGGGATTTTCAAGAGACCCAGTACTTC. Its translation: CASSQALSSGDFQETQYF.

This clonotype was counted at least ten times. V is TRBV20-1 and J is TRBJ1-3; D is possibly TRBD1 (5 bases). The CDR3 is 15 amino acids. Trimming shortened V by 0 bases and J by 3 bases, and 12 bases separated the two germline ends. Germline V gene data show CDR1 as DFQATT and CDR2 as SNEGSKA (reference sequence). The CDR3 region has the DNA TGCAGTGCTAGAGAACAGGACACGGGTGGAAACACCATATATTTT. This sequence encodes CSAREQDTGGNTIYF.

This clonotype was counted ten times or more. The genes are TRBV6-1 and TRBJ2-1; D remains ambiguous. The CDR3 is 14 residues long. V lost 3 bases, J lost 3 bases, and 9 bases lay in between. Germline lookup yields CDR1 MNHNS and CDR2 SASEGT. The CDR3 reads CASSDGYLYNEQFF. The CDR3 coding sequence is TGTGCCAGCAGTGACGGGTACCTCTACAATGAGCAGTTCTTC.

Many counts were recorded for this clonotype. The chain couples TRBV7-9 to TRBJ2-3; 11 bases line up with TRBD2. The V gene end was trimmed by 4 bases and the J gene end by 0 bases; junction bases not matched to a gene: 3. CDR1 SEHNR and CDR2 FQNEAQ come from the germline V gene (reference sequence). CDR3 length: 16 residues. The DNA for the CDR3 is TGTGCCAGCAGCTCGGGACTAGCGGCTAGCACAGATACGCAGTATTTT. Protein: CASSSGLAASTDTQYF. The whole variable domain, filled in from reference TRBV7-9 and TRBJ2-3, reads DTGVSQNPRHKITKRGQNVTFRCDPISEHNRLYWYRQTLGQGPEFLTYFQNEAQLEKSRLLSDRFSAERPKGSFSTLEIQRTEQGDSAMYLCASSSGLAASTDTQYFGPGTRLTVL.

This clonotype was counted at least ten times. The V gene is TRBV5-6, the J gene TRBJ2-2, with D possibly matching TRBD1 (5 bases). The CDR3 extends over 13 amino acids. V was clipped by 2 bases and J by 6 bases, with 8 bases between them. The germline CDR1 and CDR2 sequences are SGHDT and YYEEEE. In nucleotides, the CDR3 is TGTGCCAGCAGCTTAGGGGATTCCGGGGAGCTGTTTTTT. Amino acid sequence: CASSLGDSGELFF.

This clonotype was picked up many times. The chain uses TRBV13 and TRBJ2-1, with D perhaps given as TRBD1 or TRBD2 (5 bases each). The V and J ends lost 7 bases and 8 bases respectively, with 9 bases between them. CDR1 and CDR2 from the germline V gene are PRHDT and FYEKMQ (reference sequence). The CDR3 consists of 11 residues. CDR3 region: CASNQGDEQFF. The DNA for the CDR3 is TGTGCCAGCAACCAGGGAGATGAGCAGTTCTTC.

V and J are TRBV20-1 and TRBJ1-1; D is ambiguous. The CDR3 is 14 amino acids. Germline CDR1 is DFQATT and CDR2 is SNEGSKA (reference sequence). V was clipped by 7 bases and J by 4 bases, with 19 bases between them. CDR3 coding DNA: TGCAGTGTTAGGCGGACGGCGGGGAGCACTGAAGCTTTCTTT. Its translation is CSVRRTAGSTEAFF.

This clonotype was detected many times. The chain uses TRBV3-1 and TRBJ2-1, with D maybe TRBD2 (6 bases). Germline V CDR1 and CDR2: LGHDT, YNNKEL (reference sequence). Trimming left V 4 bases short and J 2 bases short, with 12 bases between. This CDR3 contains 15 residues. CDR3 DNA: TGTGCCAGCAGCCGGGACTTCGAAGCCTACAATGAGCAGTTCTTC. Amino acids: CASSRDFEAYNEQFF.

In this sample, this clonotype turned up many times. The chain carries TRBV28 and TRBJ2-2; unclear D gene. The CDR3 has 13 amino acids. Per the germline V gene, CDR1 is MDHEN and CDR2 is SYDVKM. Trimming pared 6 bases from V and 6 bases from J, leaving 11 bases between. CDR3: CASSPLEPGELFF. The CDR3 coding sequence is TGTGCCAGCAGCCCTCTTGAACCCGGGGAGCTGTTTTTT.

This clonotype was detected ten times or more. This chain joins TRBV30 and TRBJ2-7; D ambiguous. This CDR3 region has 11 residues. The germline V and J ends were trimmed by 6 bases and 1 base, with 7 bases remaining between them. CDR1 and CDR2 from the germline V gene are GTSNPN and SVGIG (reference sequence). This chain's CDR3 is CACRSSYEQYF. The CDR3 nucleotides are TGTGCCTGCAGGAGTTCCTACGAGCAGTACTTC.

This clonotype was observed at least ten times. This rearrangement joins TRBV28 to TRBJ2-1; D is uncertain. CDR1 and CDR2 (germline): MDHEN, SYDVKM. V lost 5 bases, J lost 9 bases, and 17 bases lay in between. This CDR3 has 14 amino acids. CDR3 nucleotides: TGTGCCAGCAGTCTTAGGAGCGTCTGGGTTGAGCAGTTCTTC. Translating gives CASSLRSVWVEQFF.

This clonotype was counted many times. The rearrangement joins TRBV11-2 to TRBJ1-2, with D perhaps matching TRBD1 (5 bases). V was cut by 4 bases and J by 6 bases, with 12 bases left in between. Germline V gene sequence: CDR1 SGHAT, CDR2 FQNNGV. The CDR3 runs to 13 residues. This CDR3 reads CASSYLRGDGYTF. CDR3 nucleotide sequence: TGTGCCAGCAGCTACCTCCGGGGCGATGGCTACACCTTC.

CDR3 in amino acids: CASRDRVNQPQHF. The CDR3 nucleotides read TGTGCCAGTCGGGACAGGGTCAATCAGCCCCAGCATTTT. The chain is built from TRBV6-1 and TRBJ1-5; TRBD1 agrees at 9 bases. Losses at the gene ends were 9 bases for V and 3 bases for J; bases not matched to a gene: 3. This CDR3 is built from 13 residues. Germline CDR1 reads MNHNS; CDR2 reads SASEGT.

As for this clonotype: A much larger clonotype is one base distant, so this may be a read error. V usage is TRBV7-2 and J usage is TRBJ2-1; no reliable D call. CDR1 is SGHTA, CDR2 FQGNSA, per germline. The CDR3 is made up of 15 amino acids. DNA for the CDR3: TGTGCCAGCAGCTTGTCCCCAAGTACCTACAATGATCAGTTCTTC. Its translation is CASSLSPSTYNDQFF.

J is TRBJ2-7 and V is TRBV5-1, with 7 bases identical to TRBD2. From germline, CDR1 is SGHRS and CDR2 YFSETQ. Trimming cost V 4 bases and J 1 base; bases outside gene matches: 11. The CDR3 contains 16 residues. CDR3 amino acids: CASSRRGKGNSYEQYF. DNA for the CDR3: TGCGCCAGCAGCAGGCGGGGGAAGGGGAATTCCTACGAGCAGTACTTC.

Ten or more counts support this clonotype. The chain carries TRBV12-5 and TRBJ2-1; D not certain. The length of the CDR3 is 11 residues. V lost 5 bases and J 5 bases, leaving 4 bases between the germline ends. Germline lookup yields CDR1 LGHNT and CDR2 FRNRAP. This CDR3 is CASGRNNEQFF. In nucleotides, the CDR3 is TGTGCTAGTGGTCGTAACAATGAGCAGTTCTTC.

V usage is TRBV5-1 and J usage is TRBJ2-5; a possible D gene is TRBD1 (5 bases). CDR1 is SGHRS and CDR2 is YFSETQ in the germline V gene. V was cut by 4 bases and J by 2 bases, with 9 bases left in between. The CDR3 has 13 amino acids. CDR3 coding DNA: TGCGCCAGCAGCGCGGACATGCAAGAGACCCAGTACTTC. Translated, it gives CASSADMQETQYF.

This clonotype has ten or more counts. The chain carries TRBV28 and TRBJ2-7; possibly TRBD1 for D (6 bases). CDR3 length: 16 amino acids. Trimming removed 5 bases at V and 0 bases at J, with 17 bases between. Looked up from germline, CDR1 is MDHEN and CDR2 is SYDVKM. The CDR3 coding sequence is TGTGCCAGCAGTCGCCCCCCAGGGGTCATCTCCTACGAGCAGTACTTC. Its translation is CASSRPPGVISYEQYF.

The CDR3 reads CASSLAGNPEQYF. In nucleotides, the CDR3 is TGCGCCAGCAGCTTGGCGGGTAACCCCGAGCAGTACTTC. The V gene is TRBV5-1, the J gene TRBJ2-7; D unresolved. The CDR3 runs 13 residues. CDR1 is SGHRS, CDR2 YFSETQ, per germline. V was cut by 0 bases and J by 6 bases, with 10 bases left in between.

This clonotype was picked up many times. This rearrangement joins TRBV10-3 to TRBJ2-7; D call uncertain. This CDR3 contains 13 residues. With 0 bases removed from V and 3 bases from J, the gap between germline ends came to 6 bases. The germline gives CDR1 ENHRY, CDR2 SYGVKD. For the CDR3, the DNA is TGTGCCATCAGTGAGTCGGGCGTCTACGAGCAGTACTTC. Translating gives CAISESGVYEQYF.

In this sample, this clonotype turned up many times. V is TRBV28 and J is TRBJ2-7; D is ambiguous. The CDR3 has 13 amino acids. From germline, CDR1 is MDHEN and CDR2 SYDVKM. V lost 5 bases, J lost 3 bases, and 11 bases lay in between. CDR3 DNA sequence: TGTGCCAGCAGTGGCCTTTACAGCTACGAGCAGTACTTC. As protein: CASSGLYSYEQYF.

This clonotype was counted between two and nine times. CDR3: CSARLWNNSPLHF. Written as DNA, the CDR3 is TGCAGTGCTAGACTGTGGAATAATTCACCCCTCCACTTT. The chain joins TRBV20-1 to TRBJ1-6; D is uncertain. V lost 2 bases and J lost 5, with 7 bases in between. CDR1 DFQATT and CDR2 SNEGSKA come from the germline V gene (reference sequence). The CDR3 is made up of 13 amino acids.

This clonotype has at least ten counts. The chain couples TRBV2 to TRBJ2-2; D unresolved. Trimming shortened V by 4 bases and J by 6 bases, and 9 bases separated the two germline ends. The germline V gene encodes CDR1 SNHLY and CDR2 FYNNEI. The CDR3 sequence is 13 residues long. CDR3 nucleotide sequence: TGTGCCAGCAGTGTCGAGCGTTCCGGGGAGCTGTTTTTT. Translated, it gives CASSVERSGELFF.

This rearrangement joins TRBV20-1 to TRBJ2-1; 9 bases agree with TRBD1. The V gene's germline CDR1 is DFQATT and CDR2 SNEGSKA (reference sequence). CDR3 length: 14 residues. The trim removed 1 base at V and 9 bases at J, leaving 7 bases unmatched. CDR3 nucleotides: TGCAGTGCTAGAGGGGCCGGACAGGGGCGTGAGCAGTTCTTC. It codes for CSARGAGQGREQFF.

In its sample, this clonotype was seen a few times. The V call is TRBV6-1, the J call TRBJ2-1, with a tentative D call TRBD2 (5 bases). Germline V CDR1 and CDR2: MNHNS, SASEGT. CDR3 length: 11 residues. The V and J ends lost 6 bases and 10 bases respectively, with 10 bases between them. CDR3 DNA sequence: TGTGCCAGCAGGGTACTAGGCGAGCAGTTCTTC. This translates into CASRVLGEQFF.

This clonotype has only a few counts. Mismatch with germline at one junction end may stem from a read error. The chain uses TRBV6-1 and TRBJ1-1; D unclear. This CDR3 is 10 amino acids long. CDR1 MNHNS and CDR2 SASEGT come from the germline V gene. CDR3 sequence (DNA): TGTGCCAGCAGACAAGAGGACCCTCTCTTT. Translated: CASRQEDPLF.

This rearrangement joins TRBV5-5 to TRBJ2-3; TRBD2 is a possible D gene (6 bases). Germline lookup yields CDR1 SGHKS and CDR2 YYEKEE (reference sequence). The CDR3 consists of 15 residues. Between the trimmed V and J ends, which lost 4 bases and 5 bases, there was a span of 17 bases. Here the CDR3 reads CASSLMKLGGDTQYF. The CDR3 DNA is TGTGCCAGCAGCCTGATGAAGTTGGGAGGAGATACGCAGTATTTT.